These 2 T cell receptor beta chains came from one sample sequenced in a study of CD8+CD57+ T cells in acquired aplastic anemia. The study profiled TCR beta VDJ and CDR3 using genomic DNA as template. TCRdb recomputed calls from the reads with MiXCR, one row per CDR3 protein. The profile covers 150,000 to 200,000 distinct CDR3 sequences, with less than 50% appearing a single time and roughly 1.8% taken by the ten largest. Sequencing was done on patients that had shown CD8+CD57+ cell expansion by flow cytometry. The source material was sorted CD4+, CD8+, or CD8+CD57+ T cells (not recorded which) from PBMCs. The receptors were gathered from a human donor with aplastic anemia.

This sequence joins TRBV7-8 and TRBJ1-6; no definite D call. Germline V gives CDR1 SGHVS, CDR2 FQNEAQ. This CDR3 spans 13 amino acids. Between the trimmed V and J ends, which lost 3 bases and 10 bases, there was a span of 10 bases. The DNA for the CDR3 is TGTGCCAGCAGCTTCGTTGAGGACTCACCCCTCCACTTT. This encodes CASSFVEDSPLHF.

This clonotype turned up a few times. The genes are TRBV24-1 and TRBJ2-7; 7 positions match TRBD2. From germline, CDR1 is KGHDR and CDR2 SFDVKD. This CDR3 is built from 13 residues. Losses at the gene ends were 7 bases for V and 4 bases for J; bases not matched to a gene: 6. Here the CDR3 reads CATSPSGLYEQYF. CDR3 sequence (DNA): TGTGCCACCAGCCCTAGCGGTCTGTACGAGCAGTACTTC.